This record concerns one T cell receptor (beta chain) sequence. Its matching antigen is unknown. The CDR3 length is 16 residues. V lost 0 bases and J lost 2; bases outside the gene matches: 6. Germline values: CDR1 MNHEY, CDR2 SVGAGI. The data were produced by immunoSEQ multiplex PCR, yet TCRdb's version contains in-frame clones alone and is incomplete. The table has a few hundred thousand clones, about nine tenths seen once; the top ten hold 3.1%. The data originate from a study of cytomegalovirus exposure and HLA in healthy donors. Study overall: The same platform was used for the approximately 120 validation repertoires as for the roughly 670 first-cohort repertoires, as reported in a later analysis. Study conclusions and caveats: Clusters of TCRs from the first cohort tended to co-occur in the 100 to 150 validation repertoires (as a later analysis found).

The specimen sequenced was PBMCs. The rearrangement joins TRBV6-5 to TRBJ2-5; TRBD1 agrees at 7 bases. The origin of this receptor is a woman between 25 and 40 years old in good health and CMV-seronegative. In DNA, the CDR3 is TGTGCCAGCAGTTACTCGAGCCTGGGACAGCAAGAGACCCAGTACTTC. Translation: CASSYSSLGQQETQYF.